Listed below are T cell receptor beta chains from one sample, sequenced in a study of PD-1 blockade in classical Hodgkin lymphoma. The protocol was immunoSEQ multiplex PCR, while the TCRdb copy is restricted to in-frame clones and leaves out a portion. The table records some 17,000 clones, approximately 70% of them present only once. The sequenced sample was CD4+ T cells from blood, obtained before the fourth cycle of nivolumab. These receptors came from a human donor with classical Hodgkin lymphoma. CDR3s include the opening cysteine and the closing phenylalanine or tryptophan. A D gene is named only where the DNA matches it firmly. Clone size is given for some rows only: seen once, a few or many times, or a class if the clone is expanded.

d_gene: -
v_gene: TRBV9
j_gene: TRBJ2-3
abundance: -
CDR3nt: TGTGCCAGCAGCATCGGGGGAGGTGCAGATACGCAGTATTTT
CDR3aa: CASSIGGGADTQYF

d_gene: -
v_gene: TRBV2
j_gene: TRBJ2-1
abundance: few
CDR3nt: TGTGCCAGCAGTCCTACCTGGACTGGGGAGCAGTTCTTC
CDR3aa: CASSPTWTGEQFF

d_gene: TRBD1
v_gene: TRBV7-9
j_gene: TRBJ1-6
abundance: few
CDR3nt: TGTGCCAGCAGCCCCGGACAGGGGGACTTATCACCCCTCCACTTT
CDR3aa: CASSPGQGDLSPLHF

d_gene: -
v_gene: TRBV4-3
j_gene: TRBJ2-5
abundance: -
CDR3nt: TGCGCCAGCAGCCAGGACGACTGGAACAGGAAGCAGTACTTC
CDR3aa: CASSQDDWNRKQYF

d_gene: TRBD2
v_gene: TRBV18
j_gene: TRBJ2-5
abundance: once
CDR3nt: TGTGCCAGCTCACGGCTAGCGGGGGGCCGGAGGGAGACCCAGTACTTC
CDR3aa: CASSRLAGGRRETQYF

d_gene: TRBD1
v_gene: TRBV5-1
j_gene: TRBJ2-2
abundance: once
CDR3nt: TGCGCCAGCAGACGGACAGGGGTGAACACCGGGGAGCTGTTTTTT
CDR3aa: CASRRTGVNTGELFF

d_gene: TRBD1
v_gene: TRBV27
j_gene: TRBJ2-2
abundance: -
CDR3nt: TGTGCCAGCAGTTTTCAGACAGGGGGCGCTTCCGGGGAGCTGTTTTTT
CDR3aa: CASSFQTGGASGELFF

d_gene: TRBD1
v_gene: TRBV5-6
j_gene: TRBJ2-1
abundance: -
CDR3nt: TGTGCCAGCAGCTTATCTAGGGACAGCCAGTTGGGCTACAATGAGCAGTTCTTC
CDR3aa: CASSLSRDSQLGYNEQFF

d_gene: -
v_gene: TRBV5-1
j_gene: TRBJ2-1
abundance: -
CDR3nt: TGCGCCAGCAGCTTGATCCTAGCAGACGCAGGCAATGAGCAGTTCTTC
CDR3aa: CASSLILADAGNEQFF

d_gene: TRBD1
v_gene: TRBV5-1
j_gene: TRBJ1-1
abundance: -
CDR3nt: TGCGCCAGCAGCGGAGGACAGGGGAACACTGAAGCTTTCTTT
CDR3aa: CASSGGQGNTEAFF

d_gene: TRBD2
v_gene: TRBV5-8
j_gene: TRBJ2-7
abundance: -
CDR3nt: TGTGCCAGCAGACTACGTCCGGGACTAGCGGGAGATGAGCAGTACTTC
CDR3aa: CASRLRPGLAGDEQYF